This note documents a single T cell receptor beta chain sequence. Its antigen is not yet known. Base qualities are not recorded, but no much larger clone differs from it by a single base. These data belong to a study of cytomegalovirus exposure and HLA in healthy donors listed by TCRdb under 2017. At the level of the whole study: A later analysis indicated that the roughly 120 validation repertoires were generated on the platform also employed for the approximately 690 repertoires of the first cohort. The study aimed to test whether signatures of past pathogen exposure could be identified by cataloging public T cell receptors. Besides the first cohort of roughly 660 subjects, a separate validation cohort made up of about 120 different subjects was used. To predict cytomegalovirus infection status, the study brought together high-throughput TCR immunosequencing, statistical association of individual TCRs with disease status, and machine learning. The investigation overall reported the following: It was suggested by the authors that the approach could potentially be generalized to other disease states and immunological phenotypes. Cytomegalovirus status was reported to be diagnosed by the classifier with high specificity and sensitivity in both the original and validation cohorts. Of the cluster scores, about 94% were above 0 in a later analysis, which found that TCRs clustered in the first cohort also tended to co-occur in the approximately 130 validation repertoires. Three of the identified cytomegalovirus-associated TCR beta chains were confirmed in vitro to be specific for cytomegalovirus antigens. A later analysis had no HLA typing for the validation cohort, so co-occurrence there was scored across all 120 repertoires. A total of 150 to 200 TCR beta chains were listed by the study as associated with cytomegalovirus. Most TCR sequences were observed very rarely across donors, whereas some public TCRs were present in many individuals.

The receptor library was made with the immunoSEQ multiplex PCR assay. For the original study's pipeline: A statistical classification framework was developed to diagnose cytomegalovirus status using the catalog of TCR beta chain sequences. Entries here come from immuneACCESS through TCRdb and include only in-frame sequences with V and J called. Some clones fail to appear in such tables; in the studies checked, an unresolved V gene covers under half of the shortfall, and the cause of the remainder is unknown. V and J calls and clone size come straight from that table; D and trimming were deduced from the DNA. The table for this sample lists 150,000 or so clones; about 94% of them were counted only once. The ten largest clones take up about 1.7% of the sample. In the germline V gene, CDR1 corresponds to SGHVS and CDR2 to FQNEAQ. V is reduced by 2 bases and J by 2 bases, leaving a spacing of 18 bases between them. The CDR3 sequence holds 17 residues, the cysteine and phenylalanine included. The only DNA kept is the CDR3, 51 bases in frame from the first base.

The donors belonged to the validation cohort of over a hundred subjects, which was separate from the approximately 700-subject first cohort. The sample taken for sequencing was PBMCs. This chain is built from TRBV7-8 and TRBJ1-2; there is no confident call for the D gene. The TCR comes from a man between 18 and 29 years old in good health and CMV-seropositive. DNA sequence: TGTGCCAGCAGCTTAATCCCTCCAGGTTCGGGGAACTATGGCTACACCTTC. Translated, this is CASSLIPPGSGNYGYTF.